Sequencing of this TCR beta chain was carried out in a study of vaccination and CD4 T cells after COVID-19. Study details: Cells received overlapping spike peptides from SARS-CoV-2, HCoV-NL63, HCoV-OC43 and HCoV-229E as stimulation.

Oncomine TCR Beta short-read sequencing was applied to DNA from cultured CD4+ T cells. TCRdb analysed the PCR reads with MiXCR anew, one entry per CDR3 protein. The sample holds about 20,000 distinct CDR3 sequences, more than 70% seen once. The CDR3 sequence is 16 residues long. V shed 6 bases and J 4 bases; nucleotides not matched to a gene: 11. Comments on this clonotype: The target antigen is unknown.

Treatment: approximately 9-day PBMC culture with coronavirus spike peptide pools or control peptides (ViraFEST assay). The source of this sequence is a human donor who received a COVID-19 vaccine. The sequencing used CD4+ T cells from blood, cultured in vitro, collected after SARS-CoV-2 vaccination. V is TRBV12-3 or TRBV12-4 and J is TRBJ2-3; 9 nucleotides align to TRBD1. As DNA, the CDR3 is TGTGCCAGCAGAACCTCCGGGACAGGGCCTTCAGATACGCAGTATTTT. Residues: CASRTSGTGPSDTQYF.